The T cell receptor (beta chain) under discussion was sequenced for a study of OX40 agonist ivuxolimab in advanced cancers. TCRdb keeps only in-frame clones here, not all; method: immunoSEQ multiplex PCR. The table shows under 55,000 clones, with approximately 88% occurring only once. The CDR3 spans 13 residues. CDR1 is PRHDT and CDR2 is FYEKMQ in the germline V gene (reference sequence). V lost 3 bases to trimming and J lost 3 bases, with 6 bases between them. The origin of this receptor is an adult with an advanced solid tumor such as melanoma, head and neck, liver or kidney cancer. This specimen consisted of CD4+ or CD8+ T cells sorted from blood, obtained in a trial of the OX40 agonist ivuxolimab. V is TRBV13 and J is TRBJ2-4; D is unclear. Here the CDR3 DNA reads TGTGCCAGCAGCTTGGAGAGCAAAAACATTCAGTACTTC. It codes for CASSLESKNIQYF.